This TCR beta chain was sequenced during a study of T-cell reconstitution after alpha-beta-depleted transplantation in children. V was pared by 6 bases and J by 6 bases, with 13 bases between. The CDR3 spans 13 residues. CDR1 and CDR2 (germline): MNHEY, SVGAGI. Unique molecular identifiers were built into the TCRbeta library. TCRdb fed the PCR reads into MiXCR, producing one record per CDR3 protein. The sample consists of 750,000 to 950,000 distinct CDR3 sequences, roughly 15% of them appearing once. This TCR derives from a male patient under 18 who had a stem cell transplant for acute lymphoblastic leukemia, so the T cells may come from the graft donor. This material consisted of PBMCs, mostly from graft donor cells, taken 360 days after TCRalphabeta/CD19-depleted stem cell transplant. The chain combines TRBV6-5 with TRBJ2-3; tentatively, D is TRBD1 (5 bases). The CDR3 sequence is CASRYRYRDTQYF. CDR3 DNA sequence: TGTGCCAGCAGGTACAGGTATCGGGATACGCAGTATTTT.